This TCR beta chain was retrieved from a study of Graves' ophthalmopathy and Graves' hyperthyroidism. Researchers classed hyperthyroidism as stable given no ophthalmopathy within 18 months of follow-up. This clonotype was recorded only once. V gave up 5 bases and J gave up 0 bases, with 11 bases separating them. This CDR3 is built from 15 residues. Germline V gives CDR1 MNHEY, CDR2 SVGEGT. CDR3 regions of TCR beta were amplified from RNA transcripts. HTBI-primed RT-PCR formed the first round, and a multiplex PCR formed the second. TCRdb used MiXCR to reprocess the multiplex PCR reads, holding one entry per CDR3 protein. Of hundreds of thousands of distinct CDR3 sequences listed, about 20% were seen once; the top ten hold approximately 7%.

The sample was peripheral blood. The sequence was collected from a woman between 18 and 30 years old with stable Graves' hyperthyroidism. Some clones in this sample may be carry-over from other donors' samples. The chain carries TRBV6-2 or TRBV6-3 and TRBJ1-5; D perhaps matches TRBD1 (6 bases). The CDR3 reads CASSRGVYSNQPQHF. In DNA, the CDR3 is TGTGCCAGCAGTAGGGGGGTGTATAGCAATCAGCCCCAGCATTTT.